This T cell receptor beta chain was recorded in a study of shared clonotypes between healthy human individuals. This clone was picked up one time. In the source study's methods: ImmunoSEQ gave junction-only sequences without quality scores, so filtering differed. Generated by immunoSEQ multiplex PCR, the TCRdb table keeps only in-frame clones and is missing some. That table gives V, J and clone size, and the DNA gave D and trimming. The sample has over a million clones; 95% to 97% are singletons. Germline V gives CDR1 SGHRS, CDR2 YFSETQ. The CDR3 is 16 amino acids. V was pared by 2 bases and J by 0 bases, with 13 bases between.

Sample: naive CD4+ T cells sorted from blood. The subset is: CD45RA+ positively selected. This sequence joins TRBV5-1 and TRBJ2-3; weak D call: TRBD2 (6 bases). The TCR sequence derives from a man under 40 in good health. The CDR3: CASSFRPGLSTDTQYF. DNA for the CDR3: TGCGCCAGCAGCTTCCGGCCGGGACTCAGCACAGATACGCAGTATTTT.